Presented here are 32 T cell receptor beta chains from one specimen sequenced in a study of cytomegalovirus exposure and HLA in healthy donors. In the PCR, 60 Vbeta and 13 Jbeta primers were used. Generated by immunoSEQ multiplex PCR, the TCRdb table keeps only in-frame clones and is missing some. This listing includes under 200,000 clones. Material for sequencing was PBMCs. The receptor set was obtained from a man aged 25 to 40 in good health and CMV-seronegative.

V gene TRBV11-3 combines with J gene TRBJ2-7, with 8 bases lining up with TRBD2. The CDR3 totals 15 residues. CDR1 and CDR2 from the germline V gene are SGHNT and YENEEA. V shed 5 bases and J 2 bases; nucleotides not matched to a gene: 8. In DNA form, the CDR3 reads TGTGCCAGCAGCCGATCGAGCGGGAGCCCCTACGAGCAGTACTTC. The encoded protein is CASSRSSGSPYEQYF.

V usage is TRBV7-8 and J usage is TRBJ2-3, with D tentatively TRBD2 (6 bases). Trimming took 8 bases from V and 8 from J, leaving 20 bases between them. CDR1 SGHVS and CDR2 FQNEAQ come from the germline V gene. The CDR3 spans 14 residues. For the CDR3, the DNA is TGTGCCAGCCGTGGGGTGGGCGGGAAAGGTACGCAGTATTTT. Translation: CASRGVGGKGTQYF.

Comments on this clone: The same CDR3 also results from other DNA sequences found in this sample. The chain uses TRBV11-1 and TRBJ1-1; D gene ambiguous. The CDR3 has 12 residues. V was pared by 7 bases and J by 10 bases, with 16 bases between. CDR1 and CDR2 from the germline V gene are SGHAT and FQDESV (reference sequence). CDR3 residues: CASTTPPTGAFF. The CDR3 region has the DNA TGTGCCAGCACCACCCCTCCAACGGGAGCTTTCTTT.

The chain's CDR3 is CARVGLPDPYGYTF. The CDR3 region has the DNA TGTGCCAGAGTAGGACTGCCTGACCCCTATGGCTACACCTTC. The chain uses TRBV5-8 and TRBJ1-2; no definite D call. This CDR3 region has 14 residues. The ends were cut back, 8 bases at V and 4 bases at J, with 18 bases in the middle. Germline CDR1 and CDR2: SGHTS and YDEGEE. Full variable domain (outside the CDR3, taken from reference TRBV5-8 and TRBJ1-2): EAGVTQSPTHLIKTRGQQATLRCSPISGHTSVYWYQQALGLGLQFLLWYDEGEERNRGNFPPRFSGRQFPNYSSELNVNALELEDSALYLCARVGLPDPYGYTFGSGTRLTVV.

This sequence joins TRBV6-1 and TRBJ2-7; 8 positions match TRBD1. The CDR3 totals 14 residues. Losses at the gene ends were 6 bases for V and 0 bases for J; bases not matched to a gene: 4. In germline, CDR1 is MNHNS, CDR2 SASEGT. CDR3 bases: TGTGCCAGCAGACGGGACAGGTTCTCCTACGAGCAGTACTTC. This translates into CASRRDRFSYEQYF.

The rearrangement joins TRBV9 to TRBJ2-5; possibly TRBD2 for D (6 bases). V was pared by 2 bases and J by 4 bases, with 12 bases between. Germline assignment: CDR1 SGDLS and CDR2 YYNGEE. The CDR3 is made up of 14 amino acids. The chain's CDR3 is CASSVEGFGETQYF. The CDR3 DNA reads as TGTGCCAGCAGCGTGGAGGGGTTTGGAGAGACCCAGTACTTC. Full variable domain (missing parts from reference TRBV9 and TRBJ2-5): DSGVTQTPKHLITATGQRVTLRCSPRSGDLSVYWYQQSLDQGLQFLIQYYNGEERAKGNILERFSAQQFPDLHSELNLSSLELGDSALYFCASSVEGFGETQYFGPGTRLLVL.

The chain joins TRBV19 to TRBJ1-2; 7 nucleotides match TRBD1. With 5 bases clipped from V and 4 bases from J, the junction kept 16 bases outside the gene matches. CDR3 length: 17 residues. In germline, CDR1 is LNHDA, CDR2 SQIVND (reference sequence). CDR3 loop: CASSSSAGGSLGYGYTF. The CDR3 DNA reads as TGTGCCAGTAGTTCCTCGGCAGGGGGAAGTTTGGGCTATGGCTACACCTTC.

The gene calls are TRBV20-1 and TRBJ1-1; D call uncertain. Between the trimmed V and J ends, which lost 0 bases and 10 bases, there was a span of 9 bases. Germline V gene lookup returns CDR1 DFQATT and CDR2 SNEGSKA (reference sequence). The length of the CDR3 is 11 residues. Here the CDR3 DNA reads TGCAGTGCTAGAGATCCGGTGTTAGCTTTCTTT. Its translation: CSARDPVLAFF.

The chain joins TRBV5-6 to TRBJ2-3; 7 nucleotides match TRBD2. CDR3 size: 17 residues. V was clipped by 5 bases and J by 4 bases; unmatched bases: 16. From germline, CDR1 is SGHDT and CDR2 YYEEEE. In DNA, the CDR3 is TGTGCCAGCAGGTCTATACTAGCGTCGAGCGCGGCAGATACGCAGTATTTT. Its protein is CASRSILASSAADTQYF.

The chain uses TRBV4-1 and TRBJ2-5, with TRBD2 matching 9 bases. The DNA end is more similar to TRBJ2-7, so the J call may be wrong. The CDR3 spans 17 residues. CDR1 is MGHRA, CDR2 YSYEKL, per germline. The CDR3 sequence is CASSQGAPTSGSYEQYF. CDR3 nucleotide sequence: TGCGCCAGCAGCCAAGGGGCGCCGACTAGCGGTTCCTACGAGCAGTACTTC.

The chain has TRBV30 and TRBJ1-4; no clear D gene. V gave up 0 bases and J gave up 4 bases, with 12 bases separating them. The V gene's germline CDR1 is GTSNPN and CDR2 SVGIG (reference sequence). CDR3 size: 15 residues. CDR3 sequence reads: CAWSVAWAGNEKLFF. The DNA of the CDR3 is TGTGCCTGGAGTGTAGCCTGGGCTGGTAATGAAAAACTGTTTTTT.

The chain joins TRBV28 to TRBJ1-5; no firm D call. CDR3 length: 13 amino acids. V dropped 4 bases and J dropped 1 base, with 5 bases sitting between them. Looked up from germline, CDR1 is MDHEN and CDR2 is SYDVKM. Here the CDR3 DNA reads TGTGCCAGCAGTTCGGTAAGCAATCAGCCCCAGCATTTT. Translating it yields CASSSVSNQPQHF.

This chain uses TRBV10-3 with TRBJ2-1, with TRBD2 matching 15 bases. Germline V CDR1 and CDR2: ENHRY, SYGVKD. Germline trimming cut 0 bases from V and 3 bases from J; bases unmatched to any gene: 9. CDR3 length equals 20 residues. The CDR3 region is CAISESFGLAGGGSYNEQFF. The CDR3 DNA reads TGTGCCATCAGTGAGTCGTTCGGACTAGCGGGAGGGGGTAGCTACAATGAGCAGTTCTTC.

The rearrangement joins TRBV5-1 to TRBJ2-1, with D maybe TRBD2 (5 bases). The germline CDR1 and CDR2 sequences are SGHRS and YFSETQ. CDR3 length: 13 residues. The V gene lost 1 base and the J gene lost 8 bases, with 10 bases spanning the gap. CDR3: CASSLIVGDEQFF. As DNA, the CDR3 is TGCGCCAGCAGCTTGATTGTCGGGGATGAGCAGTTCTTC.

The V and J genes are TRBV19 and TRBJ2-3; TRBD2 matches 7 bases. CDR1 is LNHDA and CDR2 is SQIVND in the germline V gene (reference sequence). V dropped 6 bases and J dropped 5; count of bases not matched to a gene: 8. The CDR3 loop spans 14 amino acids. The CDR3 nucleotides are TGTGCCAGTAGAATGCCGGGAGGAGGAGATACGCAGTATTTT. Residues: CASRMPGGGDTQYF.

Turning to this clone: This sample includes further DNA sequences coding for the same CDR3. This chain uses TRBV30 with TRBJ2-7; 10 bases line up with TRBD1. V gave up 2 bases and J gave up 3 bases; unmatched junction bases: 4. This CDR3 spans 14 amino acids. Germline-derived CDR1 and CDR2 are GTSNPN and SVGIG (reference sequence). The DNA for the CDR3 is TGTGCCTGGAGTCCCGGGACAGGGGACTACGAGCAGTACTTC. Amino acid sequence: CAWSPGTGDYEQYF.

The chain recombines TRBV27 with TRBJ2-7; TRBD2 might be the D (5 bases). The germline V gene encodes CDR1 MNHEY and CDR2 SMNVEV (reference sequence). Trimming cost V 1 base and J 3 bases, with 22 bases left between them. CDR3 length: 18 amino acids. CDR3 DNA sequence: TGTGCCAGCAGTTTATTCAGTAGCGCCCACGAAAAATTCTACGAGCAGTACTTC. It is translated as CASSLFSSAHEKFYEQYF.

The chain carries TRBV4-2 and TRBJ2-5; D is unresolved. V was clipped by 0 bases and J by 11 bases, with 16 bases between them. CDR1 and CDR2 (germline): LGHNA, YNFKEQ. The CDR3 covers 14 residues. The CDR3 DNA reads TGTGCCAGCAGCCAAGAAATGGTCTCCCAGGCGCAGTACTTC. Its protein product is CASSQEMVSQAQYF.

This chain connects TRBV9 to TRBJ2-1; 10 bases are shared with TRBD2. The germline CDR1 and CDR2 sequences are SGDLS and YYNGEE. The CDR3 length is 15 residues. V lost 4 bases to trimming and J lost 9 bases; unmatched junction nucleotides: 10. The CDR3 bases are TGTGCCAGCAGCCCCAGGGCTAGCGGGAGCGGTGAGCAGTTCTTC. It yields the protein CASSPRASGSGEQFF.

V usage is TRBV5-4 and J usage is TRBJ2-7, with TRBD1 identical over 7 bases. This CDR3 comprises 14 residues. Trimming cost V 4 bases and J 0 bases; bases outside gene matches: 4. CDR1 and CDR2 (germline): SGHNT, YYREEE (reference sequence). The CDR3: CASSLGTVSYEQYF. In nucleotides, the CDR3 is TGTGCCAGCAGCCTAGGGACAGTCTCCTACGAGCAGTACTTC.

The J gene is TRBJ1-2, the V gene TRBV2; 8 bases are shared with TRBD1. The CDR3 runs 13 residues. After removal of 4 bases from V and 7 bases from J, the junction contained 5 bases not matched to a gene. CDR1 and CDR2 from the germline V gene are SNHLY and FYNNEI. The DNA for the CDR3 is TGTGCCAGCAGTGTTGGACAGGGCCGTGGCTACACCTTC. Translating gives CASSVGQGRGYTF.

This chain connects TRBV11-3 to TRBJ2-3; a possible D gene is TRBD2 (5 bases). Germline V CDR1 and CDR2: SGHNT, YENEEA. V gave up 3 bases and J gave up 4 bases, with 11 bases separating them. The CDR3 contains 14 residues. CDR3 region: CASSFGETPDTQYF. In nucleotides, the CDR3 is TGTGCCAGCAGCTTTGGGGAGACCCCAGATACGCAGTATTTT.

V usage is TRBV28 and J usage is TRBJ2-5, with a tentative D call TRBD2 (6 bases). Deletions cut 6 bases from V and 4 bases from J, with 15 bases between. CDR3 size: 14 residues. The germline V gene encodes CDR1 MDHEN and CDR2 SYDVKM. The CDR3 DNA reads as TGTGCCAGCAGCCCCGTGGGCGGGGCAGAGACCCAGTACTTC. It specifies CASSPVGGAETQYF.

This sequence joins TRBV6-6 and TRBJ2-7; 10 bases fit TRBD1. Trimming cost V 4 bases and J 5 bases; bases outside gene matches: 5. The CDR3 extends over 14 amino acids. Per the germline V gene, CDR1 is MNHNY and CDR2 is SVGAGI (reference sequence). The CDR3 DNA follows: TGTGCCAGCAGTTCGGACAGGGGGAACCACGAGCAGTACTTC. It is translated as CASSSDRGNHEQYF.

The J gene is TRBJ1-2, the V gene TRBV19, with D uncertain. Germline V gene data show CDR1 as LNHDA and CDR2 as SQIVND (reference sequence). This CDR3 is 13 amino acids long. Trimming pared 3 bases from V and 4 bases from J, leaving 9 bases between. CDR3 sequence reads: CASSMLALYGYTF. The CDR3 DNA is TGTGCCAGTAGTATGTTGGCTCTCTATGGCTACACCTTC.

The genes are TRBV7-9 and TRBJ1-2; a weak D match, TRBD1 (5 bases). Germline-derived CDR1 and CDR2 are SEHNR and FQNEAQ (reference sequence). The length of the CDR3 is 11 residues. V shed 5 bases and J shed 8 bases, with 9 bases lying between them. CDR3 amino acids: CASSDRGGYTF. CDR3 DNA sequence: TGTGCCAGCAGCGACCGGGGGGGCTACACCTTC. The whole variable domain, filled in from reference TRBV7-9 and TRBJ1-2, reads DTGVSQNPRHKITKRGQNVTFRCDPISEHNRLYWYRQTLGQGPEFLTYFQNEAQLEKSRLLSDRFSAERPKGSFSTLEIQRTEQGDSAMYLCASSDRGGYTFGSGTRLTVV.

The rearrangement uses TRBV19 and TRBJ2-5, with TRBD1 matching over 10 bases. The CDR3 is made up of 15 amino acids. The ends lost 5 bases at V and 4 bases at J; junction bases unmatched: 7. Germline loops: CDR1 LNHDA, CDR2 SQIVND (reference sequence). The CDR3 DNA reads as TGTGCCAGTAGTGTGCGACAGGGGGCTCTAGAGACCCAGTACTTC. Translating it yields CASSVRQGALETQYF. Full variable domain (missing parts from reference TRBV19 and TRBJ2-5): DGGITQSPKYLFRKEGQNVTLSCEQNLNHDAMYWYRQDPGQGLRLIYYSQIVNDFQKGDIAEGYSVSREKKESFPLTVTSAQKNPTAFYLCASSVRQGALETQYFGPGTRLLVL.

The V and J genes are TRBV7-8 and TRBJ2-7; the D gene is possibly TRBD2 (6 bases). Trimming shortened V by 8 bases and J by 1 base, and 18 bases separated the two germline ends. The length of the CDR3 is 15 residues. Per the germline V gene, CDR1 is SGHVS and CDR2 is FQNEAQ. The CDR3 is CASGPYGGESYEQYF. CDR3 sequence (DNA): TGTGCCAGCGGCCCATACGGGGGAGAATCCTACGAGCAGTACTTC.

Turning to this clone: Other DNA sequences in this specimen translate into the identical CDR3. The chain uses TRBV7-9 and TRBJ2-7; 7 bases are a match to TRBD1. CDR3 length: 13 residues. Germline-derived CDR1 and CDR2 are SEHNR and FQNEAQ (reference sequence). Unmatched junction bases numbered 5, after V lost 5 bases and J lost 4 bases. The CDR3: CASSPWTGYEQYF. The CDR3 bases are TGTGCCAGCAGCCCGTGGACAGGATACGAGCAGTACTTC.

This chain uses TRBV7-3 with TRBJ1-5; no definite D call. CDR1 is SGHTA and CDR2 is FQGTGA in the germline V gene. This CDR3 contains 13 residues. Trimming pared 3 bases from V and 7 bases from J, leaving 10 bases between. Here the CDR3 DNA reads TGTGCCAGCAGCTTGCAGGAGGGACAGCCCCAGCATTTT. It translates to CASSLQEGQPQHF.

The V gene is TRBV7-9, the J gene TRBJ2-7, with D uncertain. V gave up 5 bases and J gave up 2 bases, with 7 bases separating them. The germline CDR1 and CDR2 sequences are SEHNR and FQNEAQ (reference sequence). This CDR3 contains 12 residues. The CDR3 protein is CASSRVPYEQYF. In DNA, the CDR3 is TGTGCCAGCAGCCGAGTCCCCTACGAGCAGTACTTC.

The V gene is TRBV15, the J gene TRBJ2-1; 7 bases are shared with TRBD2. CDR1 is LNHNV and CDR2 is YYDKDF in the germline V gene (reference sequence). The V segment lost 3 bases and the J segment 0 bases; nucleotides outside the gene matches: 2. The CDR3 totals 15 residues. The CDR3 nucleotides are TGTGCCACCAGCAGGGGGGGGAGCTCCTACAATGAGCAGTTCTTC. Translation: CATSRGGSSYNEQFF. The full variable domain, rest sourced from reference TRBV15 and TRBJ2-1, is DAMVIQNPRYQVTQFGKPVTLSCSQTLNHNVMYWYQQKSSQAPKLLFHYYDKDFNNEADTPDNFQSRRPNTSFCFLDIRSPGLGDTAMYLCATSRGGSSYNEQFFGPGTRLTVL.